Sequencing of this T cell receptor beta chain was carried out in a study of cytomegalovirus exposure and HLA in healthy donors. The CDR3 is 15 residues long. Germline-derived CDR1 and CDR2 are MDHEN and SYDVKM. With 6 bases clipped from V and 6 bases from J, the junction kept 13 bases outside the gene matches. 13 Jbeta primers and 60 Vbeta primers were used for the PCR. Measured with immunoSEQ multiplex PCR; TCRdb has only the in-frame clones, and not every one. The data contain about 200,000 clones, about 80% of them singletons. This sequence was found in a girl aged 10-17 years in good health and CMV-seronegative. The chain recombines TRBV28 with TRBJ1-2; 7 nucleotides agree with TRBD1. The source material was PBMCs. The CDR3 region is CASSRTGPQSNGYTF. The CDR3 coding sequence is TGTGCCAGCAGCCGGACAGGTCCCCAATCAAATGGCTACACCTTC.